Reported below is one T cell receptor (beta chain). Its antigen remains unknown. Profiling relied on immunoSEQ multiplex PCR, and the TCRdb table lists in-frame clones only, not all of them. The sample carries 250,000 to 300,000 clones, about 94% recorded once. This record comes from a study of T cell responses to AZD1222 COVID-19 vaccine. Both about-4-week and about-12-week second-dose recipients were combined. Trimming cost V 2 bases and J 7 bases, with 12 bases left between them. Germline CDR1 reads MNHEY; CDR2 reads SVGEGT. The CDR3 runs 15 residues. Study-wide results and caveats: Distributed over spike, vaccine-associated CD4 TCRs predominated at 160-218 and 743-854. Seropositivity was recorded at baseline in only 6 or 7 AZD1222 recipients.

Sequenced material: peripheral blood, taken 28 days after the second AZD1222 dose. This chain joins TRBV6-2 or TRBV6-3 and TRBJ1-6; D is unresolved. This receptor was identified in an adult who received the AZD1222 COVID-19 vaccine. Here the CDR3 DNA reads TGTGCCAGCAGTTACCCCGTGGGAAGGAATTCACCCCTCCACTTT. Amino acids: CASSYPVGRNSPLHF.